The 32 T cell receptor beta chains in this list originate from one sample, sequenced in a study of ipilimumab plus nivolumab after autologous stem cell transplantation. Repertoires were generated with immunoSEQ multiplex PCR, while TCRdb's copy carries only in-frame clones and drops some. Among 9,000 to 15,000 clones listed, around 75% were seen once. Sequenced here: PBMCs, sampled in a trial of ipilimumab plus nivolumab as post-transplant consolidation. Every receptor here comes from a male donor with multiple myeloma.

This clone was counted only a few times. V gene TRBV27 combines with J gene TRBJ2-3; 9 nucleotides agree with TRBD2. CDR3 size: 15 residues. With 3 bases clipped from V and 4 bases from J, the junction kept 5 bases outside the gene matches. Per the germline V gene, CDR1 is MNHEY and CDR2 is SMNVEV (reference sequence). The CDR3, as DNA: TGTGCCAGCAGTTTTGTGGGCGGGGGGGCAGATACGCAGTATTTT. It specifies CASSFVGGGADTQYF.

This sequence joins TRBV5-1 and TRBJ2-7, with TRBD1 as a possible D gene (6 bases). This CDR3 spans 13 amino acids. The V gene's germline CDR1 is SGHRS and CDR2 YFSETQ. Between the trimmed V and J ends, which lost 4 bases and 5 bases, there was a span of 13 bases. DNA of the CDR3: TGCGCCAGCAGCGGAACAGGGACGGACGAGCAGTACTTC. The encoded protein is CASSGTGTDEQYF.

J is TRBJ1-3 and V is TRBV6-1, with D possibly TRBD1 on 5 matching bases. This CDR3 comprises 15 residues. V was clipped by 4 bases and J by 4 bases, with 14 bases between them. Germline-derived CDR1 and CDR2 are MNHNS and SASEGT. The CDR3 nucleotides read TGTGCCAGCAGTGCCTCGCAGGGCGTCGGAAACACCATATATTTT. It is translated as CASSASQGVGNTIYF.

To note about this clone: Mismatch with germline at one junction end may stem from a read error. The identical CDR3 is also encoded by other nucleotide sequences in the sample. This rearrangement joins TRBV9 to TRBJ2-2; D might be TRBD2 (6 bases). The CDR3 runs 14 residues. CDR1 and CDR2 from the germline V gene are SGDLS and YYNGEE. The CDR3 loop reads CASRVRGNTGELFF. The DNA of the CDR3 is TGTGCCAGCAGAGTACGGGGGAACACTGGGGAGCTGTTTTTT.

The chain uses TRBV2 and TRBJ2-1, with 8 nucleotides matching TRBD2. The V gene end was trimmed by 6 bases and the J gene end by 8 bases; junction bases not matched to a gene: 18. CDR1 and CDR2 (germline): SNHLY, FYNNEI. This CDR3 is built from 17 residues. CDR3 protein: CASRDGRGAGWGDEQFF. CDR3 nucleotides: TGTGCCAGCAGGGATGGGCGGGGGGCCGGATGGGGCGATGAGCAGTTCTTC.

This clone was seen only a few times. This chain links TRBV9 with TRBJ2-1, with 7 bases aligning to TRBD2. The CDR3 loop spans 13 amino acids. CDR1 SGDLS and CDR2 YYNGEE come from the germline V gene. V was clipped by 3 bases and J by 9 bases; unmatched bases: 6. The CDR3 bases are TGTGCCAGCAGCGCAACTGGGAGGGCTGAGCAGTTCTTC. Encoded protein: CASSATGRAEQFF.

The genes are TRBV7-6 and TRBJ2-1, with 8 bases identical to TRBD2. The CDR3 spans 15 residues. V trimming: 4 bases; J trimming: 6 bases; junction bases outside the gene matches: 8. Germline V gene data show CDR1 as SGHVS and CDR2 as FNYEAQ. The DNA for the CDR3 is TGTGCCAGCAGCTCGGCGGGGGGTTCGGGCAATGAGCAGTTCTTC. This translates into CASSSAGGSGNEQFF. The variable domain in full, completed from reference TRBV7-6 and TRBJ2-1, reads GAGVSQSPRYKVTKRGQDVALRCDPISGHVSLYWYRQALGQGPEFLTYFNYEAQQDKSGLPNDRFSAERPEGSISTLTIQRTEQRDSAMYRCASSSAGGSGNEQFFGPGTRLTVL.

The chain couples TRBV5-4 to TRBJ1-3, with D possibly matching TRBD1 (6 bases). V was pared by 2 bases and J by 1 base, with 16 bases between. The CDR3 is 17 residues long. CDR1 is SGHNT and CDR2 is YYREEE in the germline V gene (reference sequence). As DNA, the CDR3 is TGTGCCAGCAGCTTCTTCCCGACAGGTTCTTCTGGAAACACCATATATTTT. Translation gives CASSFFPTGSSGNTIYF. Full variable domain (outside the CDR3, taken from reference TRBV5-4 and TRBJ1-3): ETGVTQSPTHLIKTRGQQVTLRCSSQSGHNTVSWYQQALGQGPQFIFQYYREEENGRGNFPPRFSGLQFPNYSSELNVNALELDDSALYLCASSFFPTGSSGNTIYFGEGSWLTVV.

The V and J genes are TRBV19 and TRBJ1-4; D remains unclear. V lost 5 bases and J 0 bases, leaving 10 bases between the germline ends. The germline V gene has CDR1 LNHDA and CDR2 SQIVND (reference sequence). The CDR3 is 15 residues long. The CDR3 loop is CASSGYTATNEKLFF. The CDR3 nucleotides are TGTGCCAGTAGTGGGTACACTGCAACTAATGAAAAACTGTTTTTT.

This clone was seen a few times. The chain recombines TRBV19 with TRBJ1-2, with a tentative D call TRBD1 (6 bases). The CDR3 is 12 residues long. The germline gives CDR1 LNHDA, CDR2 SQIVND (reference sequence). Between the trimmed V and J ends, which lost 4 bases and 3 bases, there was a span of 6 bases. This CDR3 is CASSNRDYGYTF. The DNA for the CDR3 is TGTGCCAGTAGTAACAGGGACTATGGCTACACCTTC.

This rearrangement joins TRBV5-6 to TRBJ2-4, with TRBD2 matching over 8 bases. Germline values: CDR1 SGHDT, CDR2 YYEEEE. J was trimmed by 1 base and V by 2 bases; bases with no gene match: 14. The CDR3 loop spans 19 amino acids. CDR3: CASSFLRGAGIYAKNIQYF. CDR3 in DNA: TGTGCCAGCAGCTTCCTGCGGGGGGCGGGTATTTACGCCAAAAACATTCAGTACTTC. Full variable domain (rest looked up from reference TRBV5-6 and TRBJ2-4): DAGVTQSPTHLIKTRGQQVTLRCSPKSGHDTVSWYQQALGQGPQFIFQYYEEEERQRGNFPDRFSGHQFPNYSSELNVNALLLGDSALYLCASSFLRGAGIYAKNIQYFGAGTRLSVL.

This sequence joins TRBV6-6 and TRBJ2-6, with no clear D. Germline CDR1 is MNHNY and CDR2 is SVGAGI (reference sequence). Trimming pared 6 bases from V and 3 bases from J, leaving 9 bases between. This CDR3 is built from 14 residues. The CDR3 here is CASRRLGGANVLTF. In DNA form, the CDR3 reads TGTGCCAGCAGGAGGTTGGGTGGGGCCAACGTCCTGACTTTC.

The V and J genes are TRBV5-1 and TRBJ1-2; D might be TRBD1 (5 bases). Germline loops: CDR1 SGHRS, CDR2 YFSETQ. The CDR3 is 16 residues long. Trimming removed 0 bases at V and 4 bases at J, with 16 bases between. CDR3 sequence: CASSLGSPGPVYGYTF. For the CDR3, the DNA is TGCGCCAGCAGCTTGGGGTCTCCGGGGCCGGTCTATGGCTACACCTTC.

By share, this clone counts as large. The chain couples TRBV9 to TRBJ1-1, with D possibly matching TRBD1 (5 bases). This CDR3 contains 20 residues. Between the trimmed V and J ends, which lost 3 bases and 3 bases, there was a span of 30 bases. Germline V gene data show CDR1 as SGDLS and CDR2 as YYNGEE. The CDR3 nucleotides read TGTGCCAGCAGCGGATTTAGGGGATCGTTTTTCGGGCAGGGCGACACTGAAGCTTTCTTT. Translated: CASSGFRGSFFGQGDTEAFF.

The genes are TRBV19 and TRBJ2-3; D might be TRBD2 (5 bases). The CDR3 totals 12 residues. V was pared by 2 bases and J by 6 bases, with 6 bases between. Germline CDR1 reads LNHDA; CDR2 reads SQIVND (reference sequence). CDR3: CASSIPGDTQYF. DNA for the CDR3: TGTGCCAGTAGTATACCGGGGGATACGCAGTATTTT.

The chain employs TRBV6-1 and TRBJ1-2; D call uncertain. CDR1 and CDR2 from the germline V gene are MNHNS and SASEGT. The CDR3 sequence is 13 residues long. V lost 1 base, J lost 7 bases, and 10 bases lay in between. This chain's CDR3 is CASSEERDGGYTF. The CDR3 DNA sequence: TGTGCCAGCAGTGAAGAACGGGATGGTGGCTACACCTTC.

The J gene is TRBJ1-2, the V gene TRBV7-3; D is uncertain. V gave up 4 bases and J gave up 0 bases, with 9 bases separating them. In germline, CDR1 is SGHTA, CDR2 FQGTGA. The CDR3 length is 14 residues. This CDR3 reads CASSSEPANYGYTF. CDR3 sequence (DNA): TGTGCCAGCAGCTCCGAGCCTGCTAACTATGGCTACACCTTC.

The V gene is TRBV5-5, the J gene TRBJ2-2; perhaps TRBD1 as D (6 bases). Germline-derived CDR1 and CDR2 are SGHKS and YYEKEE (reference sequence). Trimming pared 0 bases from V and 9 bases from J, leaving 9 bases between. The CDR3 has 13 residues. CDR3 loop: CASSLDGGWELFF. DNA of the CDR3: TGTGCCAGCAGCTTGGATGGGGGCTGGGAGCTGTTTTTT. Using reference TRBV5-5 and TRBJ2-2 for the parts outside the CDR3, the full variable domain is DAGVTQSPTHLIKTRGQQVTLRCSPISGHKSVSWYQQVLGQGPQFIFQYYEKEERGRGNFPDRFSARQFPNYSSELNVNALLLGDSALYLCASSLDGGWELFFGEGSRLTVL.

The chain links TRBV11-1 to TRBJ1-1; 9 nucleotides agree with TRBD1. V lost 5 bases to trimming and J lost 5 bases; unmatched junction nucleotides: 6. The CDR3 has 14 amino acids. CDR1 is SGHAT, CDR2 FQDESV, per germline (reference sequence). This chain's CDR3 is CASSQNRGLTEAFF. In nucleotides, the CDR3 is TGTGCCAGCAGCCAGAACAGGGGGCTAACTGAAGCTTTCTTT. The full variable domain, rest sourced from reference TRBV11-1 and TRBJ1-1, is EAEVAQSPRYKITEKSQAVAFWCDPISGHATLYWYRQILGQGPELLVQFQDESVVDDSQLPKDRFSAERLKGVDSTLKIQPAELGDSAMYLCASSQNRGLTEAFFGQGTRLTVV.

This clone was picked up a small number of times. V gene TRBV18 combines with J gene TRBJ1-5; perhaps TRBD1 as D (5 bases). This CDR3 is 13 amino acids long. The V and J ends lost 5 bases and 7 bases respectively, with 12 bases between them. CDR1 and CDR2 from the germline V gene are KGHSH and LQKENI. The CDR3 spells CASSGGGNQPQHF. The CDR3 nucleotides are TGTGCCAGCTCAGGGGGAGGAAACCAGCCCCAGCATTTT.

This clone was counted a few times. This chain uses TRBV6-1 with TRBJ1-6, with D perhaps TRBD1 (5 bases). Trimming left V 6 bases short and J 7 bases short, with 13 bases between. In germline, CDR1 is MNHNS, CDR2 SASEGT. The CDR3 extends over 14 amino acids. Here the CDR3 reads CASRPPGENSPLHF. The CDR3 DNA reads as TGTGCCAGCAGGCCCCCGGGGGAAAATTCACCCCTCCACTTT.

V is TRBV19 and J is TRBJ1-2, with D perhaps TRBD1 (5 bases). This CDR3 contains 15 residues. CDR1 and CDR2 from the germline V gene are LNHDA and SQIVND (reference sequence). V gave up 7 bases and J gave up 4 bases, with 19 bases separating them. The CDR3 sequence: CASKNAGTDIYGYTF. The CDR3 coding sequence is TGTGCCAGTAAGAATGCCGGGACGGACATCTATGGCTACACCTTC.

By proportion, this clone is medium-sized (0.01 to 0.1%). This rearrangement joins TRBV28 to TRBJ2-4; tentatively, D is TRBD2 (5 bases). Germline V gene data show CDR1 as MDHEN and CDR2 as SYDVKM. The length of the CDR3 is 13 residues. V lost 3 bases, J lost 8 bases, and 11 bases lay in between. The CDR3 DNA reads TGTGCCAGCAGTTTTCGGGGTTCGGACATTCAGTACTTC. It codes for CASSFRGSDIQYF.

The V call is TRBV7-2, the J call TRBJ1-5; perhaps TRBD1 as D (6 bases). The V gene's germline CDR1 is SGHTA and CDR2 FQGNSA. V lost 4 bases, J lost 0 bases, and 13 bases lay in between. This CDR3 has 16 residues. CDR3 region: CASSSTGMDSNQPQHF. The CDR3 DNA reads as TGTGCCAGCAGCTCAACAGGGATGGATAGCAATCAGCCCCAGCATTTT.

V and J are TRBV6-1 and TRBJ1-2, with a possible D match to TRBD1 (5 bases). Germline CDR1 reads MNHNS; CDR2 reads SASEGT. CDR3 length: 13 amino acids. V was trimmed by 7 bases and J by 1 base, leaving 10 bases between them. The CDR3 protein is CASTGGVNYGYTF. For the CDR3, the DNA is TGTGCCAGCACCGGGGGGGTTAACTATGGCTACACCTTC.

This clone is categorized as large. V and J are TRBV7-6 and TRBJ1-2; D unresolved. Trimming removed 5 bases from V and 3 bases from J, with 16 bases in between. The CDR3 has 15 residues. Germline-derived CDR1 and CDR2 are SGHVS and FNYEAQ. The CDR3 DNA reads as TGTGCCAGCAGCCCAGGCGTAGGAATCCACTATGGCTACACCTTC. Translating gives CASSPGVGIHYGYTF.

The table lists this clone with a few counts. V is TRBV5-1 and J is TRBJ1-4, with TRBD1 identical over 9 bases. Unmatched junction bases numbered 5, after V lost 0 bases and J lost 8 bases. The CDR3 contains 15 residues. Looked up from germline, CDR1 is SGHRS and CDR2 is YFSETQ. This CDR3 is CASSLGTGVREKLFF. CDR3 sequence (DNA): TGCGCCAGCAGCTTGGGGACAGGGGTTAGGGAAAAACTGTTTTTT.

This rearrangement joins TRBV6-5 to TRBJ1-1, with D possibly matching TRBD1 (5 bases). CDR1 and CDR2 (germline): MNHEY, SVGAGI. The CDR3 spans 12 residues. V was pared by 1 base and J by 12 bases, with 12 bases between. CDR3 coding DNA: TGTGCCAGCAGTTACTATGGGGGGGTACCTTTCTTT. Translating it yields CASSYYGGVPFF.

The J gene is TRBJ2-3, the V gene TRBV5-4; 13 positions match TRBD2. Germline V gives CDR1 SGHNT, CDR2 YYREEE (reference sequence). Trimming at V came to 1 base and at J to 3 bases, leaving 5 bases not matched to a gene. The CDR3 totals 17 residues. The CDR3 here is CASSLLTSGGMTDTQYF. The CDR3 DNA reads TGTGCCAGCAGCTTGTTGACTAGCGGGGGGATGACAGATACGCAGTATTTT. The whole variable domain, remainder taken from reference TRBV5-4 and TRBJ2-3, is ETGVTQSPTHLIKTRGQQVTLRCSSQSGHNTVSWYQQALGQGPQFIFQYYREEENGRGNFPPRFSGLQFPNYSSELNVNALELDDSALYLCASSLLTSGGMTDTQYFGPGTRLTVL.

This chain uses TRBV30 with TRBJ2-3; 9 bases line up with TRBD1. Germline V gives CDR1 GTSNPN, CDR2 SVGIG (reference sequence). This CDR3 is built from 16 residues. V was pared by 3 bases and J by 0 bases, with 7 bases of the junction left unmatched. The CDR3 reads CAWRTGGWGSTDTQYF. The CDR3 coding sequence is TGTGCCTGGAGGACAGGGGGGTGGGGGAGCACAGATACGCAGTATTTT.

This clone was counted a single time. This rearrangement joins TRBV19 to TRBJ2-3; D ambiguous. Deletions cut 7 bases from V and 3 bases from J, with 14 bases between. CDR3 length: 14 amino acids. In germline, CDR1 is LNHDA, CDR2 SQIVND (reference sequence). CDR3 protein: CASTSFHGTDTQYF. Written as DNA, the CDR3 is TGTGCCAGTACGAGCTTTCACGGGACAGATACGCAGTATTTT.

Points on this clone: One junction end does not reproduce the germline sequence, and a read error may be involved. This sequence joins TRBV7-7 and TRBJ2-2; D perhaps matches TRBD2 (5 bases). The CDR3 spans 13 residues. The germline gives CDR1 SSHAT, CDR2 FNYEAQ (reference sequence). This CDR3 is CASTPRGTGELFF. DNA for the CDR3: TGTGCTAGCACCCCTAGAGGGACCGGGGAGCTGTTTTTT.